This T cell receptor beta chain was found in a study of cytomegalovirus exposure and HLA in healthy donors. PCR amplification relied on 60 Vbeta primers (plus 13 Jbeta primers). Clones were sequenced by immunoSEQ multiplex PCR, and TCRdb holds only the in-frame ones, with some missing. This table has about 160,000 clones, roughly 76% appearing once. This receptor was taken from a man in his sixties in good health and CMV-seronegative. Sequences were obtained from PBMCs.

CDR3 in amino acids: CAWSVRGTRRNIQYF. The DNA of the CDR3 is TGTGCCTGGAGTGTACGCGGGACTCGCCGGAACATTCAGTACTTC. The chain couples TRBV30 to TRBJ2-4, with a possible D match to TRBD2 (6 bases). The CDR3 runs to 15 residues. The V end was cut by 0 bases, the J end by 7 bases, with 16 bases between. The V gene's germline CDR1 is GTSNPN and CDR2 SVGIG (reference sequence).